Each of the 30 T cell receptor beta chains below was sequenced from the same sample in a study of blood T cell repertoires in COVID-19. Using immunoSEQ multiplex PCR, the repertoire was profiled, and TCRdb retains in-frame clones only, with some absent. Seen here are 300,000 to 400,000 clones, around nine tenths observed once, and the top ten hold 7% to 8%. The sample comprised peripheral blood. The receptors stem from a woman aged 70-85 years with COVID-19, enrolled during active disease.

This chain uses TRBV30 with TRBJ1-5; TRBD1 aligns across 10 bases. The CDR3 length is 14 residues. The trim removed 3 bases at V and 6 bases at J, leaving 5 bases unmatched. Germline-derived CDR1 and CDR2 are GTSNPN and SVGIG (reference sequence). The CDR3: CAWRLTGGSQPQHF. Here the CDR3 DNA reads TGTGCCTGGAGGTTGACAGGGGGCAGTCAGCCCCAGCATTTT.

The CDR3 is CASTLNQPQHF. In DNA form, the CDR3 reads TGTGCCAGCACCCTCAATCAGCCCCAGCATTTT. This chain joins TRBV12-3 or TRBV12-4 and TRBJ1-5; D is unclear. This CDR3 comprises 11 residues. Deletions cut 7 bases from V and 3 bases from J, with 4 bases between.

A few counts support this clone. V gene TRBV7-9 combines with J gene TRBJ2-7; 7 nucleotides match TRBD2. The germline CDR1 and CDR2 sequences are SEHNR and FQNEAQ (reference sequence). This CDR3 comprises 14 residues. After removal of 5 bases from V and 2 bases from J, the junction contained 6 bases not matched to a gene. CDR3 nucleotides: TGTGCCAGCAGCCACCGGGACTACCCCTACGAGCAGTACTTC. Its translation: CASSHRDYPYEQYF.

This rearrangement joins TRBV27 to TRBJ2-2; TRBD1 aligns across 7 bases. Germline-derived CDR1 and CDR2 are MNHEY and SMNVEV (reference sequence). The CDR3 has 15 residues. The ends lost 5 bases at V and 6 bases at J; junction bases unmatched: 9. The CDR3 reads CASSTPGQKAGELFF. CDR3 nucleotide sequence: TGTGCCAGCAGTACTCCGGGACAGAAGGCCGGGGAGCTGTTTTTT.

A remark on this clone: One junction end disagrees with the germline gene, perhaps due to a read error. The chain links TRBV19 to TRBJ2-4; 11 nucleotides agree with TRBD2. The CDR3 covers 17 residues. Germline V gives CDR1 LNHDA, CDR2 SQIVND (reference sequence). This chain's CDR3 is CASSISLSGGARNIQYF. The CDR3 DNA reads TGTGCCAGTAGTATCTCCCTTAGCGGGGGGGCCAGAAACATTCAGTACTTC. The full variable domain, completed using reference TRBV19 and TRBJ2-4, is DGGITQSPKYLFRKEGQNVTLSCEQNLNHDAMYWYRQDPGQGLRLIYYSQIVNDFQKGDIAEGYSVSREKKESFPLTVTSAQKNPTAFYLCASSISLSGGARNIQYFGAGTRLSVL.

CDR3 sequence reads: CASSSPERRRAFF. The CDR3, as DNA: TGTGCCAGCAGTTCCCCGGAGCGAAGGAGGGCTTTCTTT. The gene calls are TRBV6-5 and TRBJ1-1; D call uncertain. This CDR3 is 13 amino acids long. The ends were cut back, 4 bases at V and 11 bases at J, with 17 bases in the middle. The germline CDR1 and CDR2 sequences are MNHEY and SVGAGI.

This clone has a handful of counts. V usage is TRBV20-1 and J usage is TRBJ2-1; no clear D. The germline V and J ends were trimmed by 5 bases and 7 bases, with 12 bases remaining between them. The CDR3 runs to 12 residues. Germline V lookup: CDR1 DFQATT, CDR2 SNEGSKA (reference sequence). As DNA, the CDR3 is TGCAGTGCTTGTGAGACTTTTAATGAGCAGTTCTTC. Translating gives CSACETFNEQFF.

This clone has a handful of counts. The chain couples TRBV28 to TRBJ1-2; D might be TRBD1 (5 bases). This CDR3 has 11 amino acids. Trimming shortened V by 6 bases and J by 7 bases, and 9 bases separated the two germline ends. The germline gives CDR1 MDHEN, CDR2 SYDVKM. The CDR3 sequence: CASRGGTGYTF. The CDR3 bases are TGTGCCAGCAGAGGAGGGACTGGCTACACCTTC.

The V call is TRBV10-3, the J call TRBJ1-2; the D gene is possibly TRBD1 (6 bases). Germline loops: CDR1 ENHRY, CDR2 SYGVKD. The CDR3 runs to 15 residues. Trimming pared 0 bases from V and 3 bases from J, leaving 11 bases between. The CDR3 region is CAISESWGRDYGYTF. Here the CDR3 DNA reads TGTGCCATCAGTGAGTCCTGGGGGCGGGACTATGGCTACACCTTC.

The chain links TRBV7-2 to TRBJ2-1; no definite D call. The V and J ends lost 1 base and 10 bases respectively, with 11 bases between them. The germline gives CDR1 SGHTA, CDR2 FQGNSA. The CDR3 length is 13 residues. The CDR3: CASSLERPGEQFF. In nucleotides, the CDR3 is TGTGCCAGCAGCTTAGAGCGCCCCGGGGAGCAGTTCTTC.

This clone has only one observation. V and J are TRBV5-1 and TRBJ2-7; TRBD1 agrees at 12 bases. This CDR3 has 16 residues. Germline trimming cut 0 bases from V and 6 bases from J; bases unmatched to any gene: 7. Germline CDR1 and CDR2: SGHRS and YFSETQ. The CDR3 loop is CASSLVGGQGAGEQYF. The DNA of the CDR3 is TGCGCCAGCAGCTTGGTAGGGGGACAGGGGGCAGGCGAGCAGTACTTC.

The chain employs TRBV19 and TRBJ1-3; no clear D. Germline CDR1 and CDR2: LNHDA and SQIVND (reference sequence). This CDR3 spans 12 amino acids. V lost 9 bases and J 0 bases, leaving 6 bases between the germline ends. This CDR3 is CASLSSGNTIYF. CDR3 nucleotides: TGTGCCAGCCTTAGCTCTGGAAACACCATATATTTT. Full variable domain (missing parts from reference TRBV19 and TRBJ1-3): DGGITQSPKYLFRKEGQNVTLSCEQNLNHDAMYWYRQDPGQGLRLIYYSQIVNDFQKGDIAEGYSVSREKKESFPLTVTSAQKNPTAFYLCASLSSGNTIYFGEGSWLTVV.

The CDR3 region is CASSFADSNSGNTIYF. In nucleotides, the CDR3 is TGTGCCAGCAGTTTCGCGGACAGTAACTCTGGAAACACCATATATTTT. The gene calls are TRBV28 and TRBJ1-3; D is perhaps TRBD1 (6 bases). The CDR3 runs 16 residues. CDR1 MDHEN and CDR2 SYDVKM come from the germline V gene. The germline V and J ends were trimmed by 3 bases and 0 bases, with 12 bases remaining between them. Full variable domain (remainder filled in from reference TRBV28 and TRBJ1-3): DVKVTQSSRYLVKRTGEKVFLECVQDMDHENMFWYRQDPGLGLRLIYFSYDVKMKEKGDIPEGYSVSREKKERFSLILESASTNQTSMYLCASSFADSNSGNTIYFGEGSWLTVV.

The rearrangement links TRBV19 to TRBJ1-5; D unresolved. The V end was cut by 1 base, the J end by 7 bases, with 8 bases between. Germline CDR1 reads LNHDA; CDR2 reads SQIVND (reference sequence). The CDR3 runs 13 residues. CDR3 amino acids: CASSIVDGQPQHF. CDR3 nucleotide sequence: TGTGCCAGTAGTATAGTAGACGGGCAGCCCCAGCATTTT. The whole variable domain, remainder taken from reference TRBV19 and TRBJ1-5, is DGGITQSPKYLFRKEGQNVTLSCEQNLNHDAMYWYRQDPGQGLRLIYYSQIVNDFQKGDIAEGYSVSREKKESFPLTVTSAQKNPTAFYLCASSIVDGQPQHFGDGTRLSIL.

The chain links TRBV5-8 to TRBJ1-1; D may be TRBD1 (6 bases). CDR3 length equals 11 residues. CDR1 SGHTS and CDR2 YDEGEE come from the germline V gene. The V end lost 4 bases, the J end lost 10 bases, and 11 bases lay between the germline ends. Here the CDR3 DNA reads TGTGCCAGCAGCCGCCGGGGGGCAGCTTTCTTT. This gives the protein CASSRRGAAFF.

The chain employs TRBV5-6 and TRBJ1-1; D is undetermined. CDR1 is SGHDT, CDR2 YYEEEE, per germline. The V gene lost 0 bases and the J gene lost 1 base, with 13 bases spanning the gap. The CDR3 is made up of 16 amino acids. The CDR3 sequence is CASSLEIRRENTEAFF. The CDR3, as DNA: TGTGCCAGCAGCTTGGAAATAAGGAGAGAGAACACTGAAGCTTTCTTT.

This clone has a handful of counts. This sequence joins TRBV15 and TRBJ1-2; possibly TRBD1 for D (6 bases). Germline V gives CDR1 LNHNV, CDR2 YYDKDF (reference sequence). The CDR3 extends over 13 amino acids. V shed 1 base and J shed 6 bases, with 9 bases lying between them. CDR3 sequence reads: CATSRGGRDGYTF. In DNA form, the CDR3 reads TGTGCCACCAGCAGAGGGGGGCGGGATGGCTACACCTTC.

The chain recombines TRBV28 with TRBJ2-7; perhaps TRBD1 as D (5 bases). Trimming removed 3 bases from V and 3 bases from J, with 9 bases in between. The CDR3 covers 13 residues. Germline-derived CDR1 and CDR2 are MDHEN and SYDVKM. Written as DNA, the CDR3 is TGTGCCAGCAGTTTTAGGGGTCGCTACGAGCAGTACTTC. Protein product: CASSFRGRYEQYF.

V gene TRBV30 combines with J gene TRBJ2-7; D possibly corresponds to TRBD2 (6 bases). The CDR3 sequence is 13 residues long. The V gene lost 2 bases and the J gene lost 2 bases, with 10 bases spanning the gap. The germline gives CDR1 GTSNPN, CDR2 SVGIG (reference sequence). Here the CDR3 reads CAWSSLAPYEQYF. The CDR3, as DNA: TGTGCCTGGAGTTCCCTAGCGCCCTACGAGCAGTACTTC.

In its sample, this clone was seen once. The genes are TRBV30 and TRBJ2-7, with 8 bases matching TRBD1. The CDR3 totals 13 residues. The germline CDR1 and CDR2 sequences are GTSNPN and SVGIG (reference sequence). With 0 bases clipped from V and 6 bases from J, the junction kept 4 bases outside the gene matches. CDR3 DNA: TGTGCCTGGAGTGTAACAGGGGGGCCCGAGCAGTACTTC. Residues: CAWSVTGGPEQYF.

J is TRBJ2-7 and V is TRBV5-1, with TRBD1 matching over 8 bases. Germline V lookup: CDR1 SGHRS, CDR2 YFSETQ. Losses at the gene ends were 0 bases for V and 3 bases for J; bases not matched to a gene: 2. The CDR3 runs 14 residues. The CDR3 bases are TGCGCCAGCAGCTTGGGGGGGACAGGCTACGAGCAGTACTTC. Amino acids: CASSLGGTGYEQYF.

This clone was recorded a few times. This chain uses TRBV9 with TRBJ2-1; D is ambiguous. Germline CDR1 SGDLS, CDR2 YYNGEE. V lost 4 bases and J lost 4, with 18 bases in between. The CDR3 loop spans 16 amino acids. CDR3 loop: CASSRTIDNSYNEQFF. CDR3 nucleotide sequence: TGTGCCAGCAGCCGTACTATAGATAACTCGTACAATGAGCAGTTCTTC.

The chain couples TRBV29-1 to TRBJ1-2; D perhaps matches TRBD1 (5 bases). The length of the CDR3 is 14 residues. Per germline, CDR1 SQVTM and CDR2 ANQGSEA. V lost 6 bases to trimming and J lost 3 bases, with 17 bases between them. The CDR3 spells CSVQDTGGYYGYTF. As DNA, the CDR3 is TGCAGCGTGCAGGACACTGGAGGGTACTATGGCTACACCTTC.

The V and J genes are TRBV14 and TRBJ2-5; 12 bases match TRBD2. The CDR3 consists of 19 residues. Per germline, CDR1 SGHDN and CDR2 FVKESK. V lost 3 bases, J lost 1 base, and 12 bases stayed unmatched. The CDR3 region is CASSHALSATSGSQETQYF. The CDR3 DNA is TGTGCCAGCAGCCATGCCCTAAGTGCGACTAGCGGGAGCCAAGAGACCCAGTACTTC.

The V and J genes are TRBV7-8 and TRBJ2-7; 7 bases match TRBD2. CDR3 length: 12 amino acids. CDR1 is SGHVS, CDR2 FQNEAQ, per germline. The V gene end was trimmed by 5 bases and the J gene end by 6 bases; junction bases not matched to a gene: 4. This chain's CDR3 is CASSRGGGEQYF. The CDR3 DNA reads TGTGCCAGCAGCCGGGGCGGGGGCGAGCAGTACTTC.

This chain uses TRBV7-6 with TRBJ2-7, with TRBD2 as a possible D gene (5 bases). Germline CDR1 is SGHVS and CDR2 is FNYEAQ. V was pared by 0 bases and J by 6 bases, with 6 bases between. The length of the CDR3 is 12 residues. The CDR3 reads CASSLARGEQYF. The DNA for the CDR3 is TGTGCCAGCAGCTTAGCCCGGGGCGAGCAGTACTTC. Variable domain in full (rest from reference TRBV7-6 and TRBJ2-7): GAGVSQSPRYKVTKRGQDVALRCDPISGHVSLYWYRQALGQGPEFLTYFNYEAQQDKSGLPNDRFSAERPEGSISTLTIQRTEQRDSAMYRCASSLARGEQYFGPGTRLTVT.

The chain uses TRBV4-1 and TRBJ2-6; possible D gene TRBD2, 5 bases. V was shortened by 0 bases and J by 0 bases, with 12 bases between the two germline ends. The CDR3 totals 18 residues. Germline-derived CDR1 and CDR2 are MGHRA and YSYEKL. The DNA for the CDR3 is TGCGCCAGCAGCCAAGATGGTGCCGGGGTCTCTGGGGCCAACGTCCTGACTTTC. Translating gives CASSQDGAGVSGANVLTF.

This chain joins TRBV7-2 and TRBJ1-4, with TRBD1 identical over 8 bases. V lost 4 bases, J lost 7 bases, and 8 bases stayed unmatched. This CDR3 contains 15 residues. Germline lookup yields CDR1 SGHTA and CDR2 FQGNSA. In DNA, the CDR3 is TGTGCCAGCAGCTATGCCGGGACAGGTGGTGAAAAACTGTTTTTT. It codes for CASSYAGTGGEKLFF.

The chain joins TRBV28 to TRBJ1-1; TRBD1 matches 8 bases. Germline-derived CDR1 and CDR2 are MDHEN and SYDVKM. The CDR3 extends over 14 amino acids. The trim removed 5 bases at V and 5 bases at J, leaving 7 bases unmatched. Written as DNA, the CDR3 is TGTGCCAGCAGTCATTGGACAGGGCCTACTGAAGCTTTCTTT. It specifies CASSHWTGPTEAFF.

The J gene is TRBJ1-1, the V gene TRBV11-2; the D is unclear. CDR1 is SGHAT, CDR2 FQNNGV, per germline. The CDR3 has 13 residues. The V end was cut by 3 bases, the J end by 4 bases, with 9 bases between. The CDR3 region has the DNA TGTGCCAGCAGCTTTGGTCAGATCACTGAAGCTTTCTTT. Encoded protein: CASSFGQITEAFF.